The next 12 T cell receptor beta chains were all read from a single sample in a study of spatial heterogeneity in lung cancer. In TCRdb, the 5' RACE reads were re-called with MiXCR into one record per CDR3 protein. The profile covers 35,000 to 50,000 distinct CDR3 sequences, with roughly 20% appearing a single time and less than 9% taken by the ten largest. Described time point: blood at routine non-recurrence follow-up after resection. This sample comprised PBMCs, obtained at follow-up. Receptor source: a female donor with early-stage non-small cell lung cancer.

This clonotype turned up a few times. The J gene is TRBJ2-7, the V gene TRBV6-2 or TRBV6-3; D is uncertain. V gave up 4 bases and J gave up 0 bases, with 7 bases separating them. CDR3 length: 13 residues. CDR1 MNHEY and CDR2 SVGEGT come from the germline V gene. CDR3 region: CASSSLLSYEQYV. The CDR3 bases are TGTGCCAGCAGTTCCCTCCTCTCCTACGAGCAGTACGTC.

This clonotype was detected ten times or more. The chain couples TRBV5-4 to TRBJ2-7; D remains unclear. The CDR3 spans 11 residues. CDR1 and CDR2 from the germline V gene are SGHNT and YYREEE (reference sequence). V was clipped by 2 bases and J by 5 bases, with 5 bases between them. The CDR3 nucleotides read TGTGCCAGCAGCTTTCAACACGAGCAGTACGTC. It specifies CASSFQHEQYV.

This CDR3 reads CASSVQGIGSYNSPLHF. CDR3 DNA: TGTGCCAGCAGTGTACAGGGAATCGGGTCCTATAATTCACCCCTCCACTTT. The V gene is TRBV6-1, the J gene TRBJ1-6; the D gene is possibly TRBD1 (6 bases). This CDR3 has 17 residues. The V end lost 4 bases, the J end lost 1 base, and 14 bases lay between the germline ends. From germline, CDR1 is MNHNS and CDR2 SASEGT.

The chain uses TRBV20-1 and TRBJ2-3; no reliable D call. Per the germline V gene, CDR1 is DFQATT and CDR2 is SNEGSKA (reference sequence). The CDR3 totals 14 residues. Trimming took 6 bases from V and 0 from J, leaving 13 bases between them. The CDR3 region is CSAPFALSTDTQYF. The CDR3 nucleotides read TGCAGTGCCCCCTTCGCCCTCAGCACAGATACGCAGTATTTT.

This clonotype was picked up a small number of times. The chain joins TRBV12-3 or TRBV12-4 to TRBJ1-5, with D unclear. The CDR3 totals 13 residues. V dropped 4 bases and J dropped 3 bases, with 7 bases sitting between them. The CDR3 nucleotides read TGTGCCAGCAGTTCCTTCAACAATCAGCCCCAGCATTTT. It encodes CASSSFNNQPQHF.

In regard to this clonotype: This clone may be a read error of a much larger clone one base away. This sequence joins TRBV10-3 and TRBJ2-1, with D unresolved. V lost 2 bases, J lost 2 bases, and 37 bases lay in between. The CDR3 has 24 residues. In germline, CDR1 is ENHRY, CDR2 SYGVKD. The CDR3: CAISERPMSASPLGAWKTYNEQFF. As DNA, the CDR3 is TGTGCCATCAGTGAGCGACCCATGTCGGCAAGCCCCCTAGGTGCCTGGAAAACCTACAATGAGCAGTTCTTC.

CDR3: CSARDGADNQPQHF. CDR3 nucleotides: TGCAGTGCTAGAGATGGGGCCGATAATCAGCCCCAGCATTTT. The J gene is TRBJ1-5, the V gene TRBV20-1, with D possibly being TRBD1 (5 bases). This CDR3 has 14 amino acids. Trimming left V 0 bases short and J 4 bases short, with 10 bases between. Looked up from germline, CDR1 is DFQATT and CDR2 is SNEGSKA (reference sequence).

The rearrangement joins TRBV28 to TRBJ1-2; D unclear. From germline, CDR1 is MDHEN and CDR2 SYDVKM. CDR3 size: 12 residues. The ends were cut back, 10 bases at V and 8 bases at J, with 17 bases in the middle. CDR3 residues: CAIGERTLGYTF. In nucleotides, the CDR3 is TGTGCCATCGGGGAGCGGACCTTGGGCTACACCTTC.

In its sample, this clonotype was seen a few times. The chain recombines TRBV29-1 with TRBJ1-2; perhaps TRBD1 as D (6 bases). V was clipped by 5 bases and J by 8 bases, with 21 bases between them. The CDR3 sequence is 14 residues long. Germline loops: CDR1 SQVTM, CDR2 ANQGSEA. The CDR3 DNA is TGCAGCGTTCGTGGGCCGCAGGGGTTAGGGGGCTACACCTTC. The encoded protein is CSVRGPQGLGGYTF.

This clonotype was seen repeatedly, ten times or more. The chain couples TRBV15 to TRBJ2-7; unclear D gene. The germline V and J ends were trimmed by 0 bases and 4 bases, with 7 bases remaining between them. The CDR3 consists of 13 residues. Looked up from germline, CDR1 is LNHNV and CDR2 is YYDKDF (reference sequence). The CDR3 sequence: CATSRDRVYEQYV. The CDR3 DNA reads as TGTGCCACCAGCAGAGATCGAGTGTACGAGCAGTACGTC.

The chain has TRBV7-2 and TRBJ2-7; D gene unclear. The V end was cut by 5 bases, the J end by 3 bases, with 11 bases between. The CDR3 runs 13 residues. Germline V gives CDR1 SGHTA, CDR2 FQGNSA. The DNA for the CDR3 is TGTGCCAGCAGCACCCAGGCAGGCTACGAGCAGTACGTC. Its translation is CASSTQAGYEQYV.

V is TRBV11-1 and J is TRBJ1-1; 9 nucleotides match TRBD1. The CDR3 sequence is 14 residues long. V dropped 3 bases and J dropped 5; count of bases not matched to a gene: 4. The germline V gene encodes CDR1 SGHAT and CDR2 FQDESV (reference sequence). The CDR3 nucleotides are TGTGCCAGCAGCTTCAGACAGGGGGAAACTGAAGCTTTCTTT. It encodes CASSFRQGETEAFF.